This T cell receptor (beta chain) was sequenced during a study of T cells in localized non-small cell lung cancer. The protocol was immunoSEQ multiplex PCR, while the TCRdb copy is restricted to in-frame clones and leaves out a portion. The sample lists roughly 30,000 clones; roughly nine tenths were seen once. V dropped 0 bases and J dropped 3 bases, with 11 bases sitting between them. This CDR3 is 15 amino acids long. Germline CDR1 reads MNHNY; CDR2 reads SVGAGI (reference sequence). The specimen was peripheral blood, collected before any cancer treatment. The sequence was obtained from a female donor of 60 years or more with stage I lung adenocarcinoma. The chain uses TRBV6-6 and TRBJ1-2, with TRBD1 as a possible D gene (6 bases). DNA for the CDR3: TGTGCCAGCAGTTACTCTCGGGGGCGGGACTATGGCTACACCTTC. Protein product: CASSYSRGRDYGYTF.